The T cell receptor (beta chain) described here comes from a study of T-cell memory formation after mild COVID-19. TCRdb independently ran MiXCR on the 5' RACE reads; one entry per CDR3 protein. The repertoire consists of 190,000 or so distinct CDR3 sequences, with roughly 10% occurring once and the leading ten covering around 2.9%. The germline V gene has CDR1 SEHNR and CDR2 FQNEAQ (reference sequence). Trimming took 5 bases from V and 8 from J, leaving 18 bases between them. CDR3 length: 14 amino acids. Material for sequencing was PBMCs or a T cell subset sorted from them (not recorded which). This TCR was recovered from a man younger than 35 who had mild COVID-19 (a few samples of this study predate the infection). Cell type and time point are not known. The rearrangement joins TRBV7-9 to TRBJ1-1, with a tentative D call TRBD1 (6 bases). The CDR3 region has the DNA TGTGCCAGCAGCCTAATGAGCCCCCAGGGGGAAGCTTTCTTT. Its protein is CASSLMSPQGEAFF.